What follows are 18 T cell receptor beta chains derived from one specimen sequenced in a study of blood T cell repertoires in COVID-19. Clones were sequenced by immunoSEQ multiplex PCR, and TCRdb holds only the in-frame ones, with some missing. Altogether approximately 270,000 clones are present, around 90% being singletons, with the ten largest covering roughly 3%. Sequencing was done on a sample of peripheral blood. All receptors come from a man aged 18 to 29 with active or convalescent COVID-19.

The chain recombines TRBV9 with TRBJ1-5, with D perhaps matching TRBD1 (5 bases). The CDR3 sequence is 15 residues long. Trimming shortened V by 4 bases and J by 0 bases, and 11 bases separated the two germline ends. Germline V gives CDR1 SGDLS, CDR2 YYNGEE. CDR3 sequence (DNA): TGTGCCAGCAGCCCCTCAGGGTATAGCAATCAGCCCCAGCATTTT. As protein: CASSPSGYSNQPQHF.

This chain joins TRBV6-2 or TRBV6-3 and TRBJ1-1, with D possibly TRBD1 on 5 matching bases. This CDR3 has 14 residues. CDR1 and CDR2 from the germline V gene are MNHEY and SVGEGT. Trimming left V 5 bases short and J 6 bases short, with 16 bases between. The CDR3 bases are TGTGCCAGCAGTCCCCGCGGGGGGAGGGCTGAAGCTTTCTTT. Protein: CASSPRGGRAEAFF.

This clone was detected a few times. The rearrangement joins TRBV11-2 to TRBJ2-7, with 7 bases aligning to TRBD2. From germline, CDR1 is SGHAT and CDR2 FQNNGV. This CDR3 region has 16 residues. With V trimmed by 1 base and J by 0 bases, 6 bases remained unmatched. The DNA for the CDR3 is TGTGCCAGCAGCTTAGTAGTGGGGGGGACCTCCTACGAGCAGTACTTC. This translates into CASSLVVGGTSYEQYF.

The CDR3 is CASSLGRGSGHQPQHF. The CDR3 DNA reads as TGTGCCAGCAGCTTAGGCCGCGGGAGCGGGCATCAGCCCCAGCATTTT. The chain has TRBV13 and TRBJ1-5; no firm D call. CDR3 size: 16 residues. Trimming removed 0 bases from V and 5 bases from J, with 14 bases in between. The germline V gene has CDR1 PRHDT and CDR2 FYEKMQ (reference sequence).

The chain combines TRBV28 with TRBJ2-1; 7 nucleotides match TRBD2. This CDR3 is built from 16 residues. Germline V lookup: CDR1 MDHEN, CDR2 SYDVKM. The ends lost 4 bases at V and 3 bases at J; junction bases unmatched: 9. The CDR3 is CASSSPGGSYYNEQFF. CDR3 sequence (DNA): TGTGCCAGCAGTTCCCCGGGGGGTTCATACTACAATGAGCAGTTCTTC.

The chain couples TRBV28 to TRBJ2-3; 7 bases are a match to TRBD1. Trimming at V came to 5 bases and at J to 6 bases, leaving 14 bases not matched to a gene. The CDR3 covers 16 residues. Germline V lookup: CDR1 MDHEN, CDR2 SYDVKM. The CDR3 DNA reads TGTGCCAGCAGTAGAGAGGGGGCAGTTGTAACCGATACGCAGTATTTT. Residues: CASSREGAVVTDTQYF.

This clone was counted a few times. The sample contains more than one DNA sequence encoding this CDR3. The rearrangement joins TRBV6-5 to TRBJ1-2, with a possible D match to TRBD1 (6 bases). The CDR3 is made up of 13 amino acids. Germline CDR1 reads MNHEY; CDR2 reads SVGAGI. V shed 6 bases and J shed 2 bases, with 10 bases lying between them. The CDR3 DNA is TGTGCCAGCAGCTCCACAGGGAACTATGGCTACACCTTC. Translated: CASSSTGNYGYTF.

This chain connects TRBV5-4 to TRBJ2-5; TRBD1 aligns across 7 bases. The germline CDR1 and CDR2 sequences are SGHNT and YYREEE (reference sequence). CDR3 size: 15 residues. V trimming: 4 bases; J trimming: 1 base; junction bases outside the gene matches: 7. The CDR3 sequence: CASSPSTGIQETQYF. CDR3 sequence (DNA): TGTGCCAGCAGCCCCTCGACAGGGATCCAAGAGACCCAGTACTTC.

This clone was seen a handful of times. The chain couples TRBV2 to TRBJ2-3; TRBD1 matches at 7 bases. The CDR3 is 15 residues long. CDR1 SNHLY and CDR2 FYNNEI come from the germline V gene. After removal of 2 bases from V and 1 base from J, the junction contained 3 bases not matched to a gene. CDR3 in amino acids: CASSERGRGTDTQYF. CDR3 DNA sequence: TGTGCCAGCAGTGAAAGGGGGCGGGGCACAGATACGCAGTATTTT. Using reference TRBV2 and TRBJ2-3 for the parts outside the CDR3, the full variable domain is EPEVTQTPSHQVTQMGQEVILRCVPISNHLYFYWYRQILGQKVEFLVSFYNNEISEKSEIFDDQFSVERPDGSNFTLKIRSTKLEDSAMYFCASSERGRGTDTQYFGPGTRLTVL.

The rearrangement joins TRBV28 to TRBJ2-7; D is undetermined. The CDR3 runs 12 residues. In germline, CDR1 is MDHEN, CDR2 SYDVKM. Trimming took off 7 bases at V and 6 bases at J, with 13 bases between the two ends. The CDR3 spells CASNSPFIEQYF. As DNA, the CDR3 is TGTGCCAGCAACTCCCCGTTTATCGAGCAGTACTTC.

Written as DNA, the CDR3 is TGCAGTGCTAGTTTCCTTTCAGGCACCGGGGAGCTGTTTTTT. Its translation: CSASFLSGTGELFF. The chain is built from TRBV20-1 and TRBJ2-2; D remains unclear. V was cut by 3 bases and J by 4 bases, with 12 bases left in between. The CDR3 spans 14 residues. Germline-derived CDR1 and CDR2 are DFQATT and SNEGSKA (reference sequence).

In DNA, the CDR3 is TGCGCCAGCAGCCTTCTCAACCGGGACAGGGGGCGGGCTGAGCAGTTCTTC. Translation gives CASSLLNRDRGRAEQFF. The chain recombines TRBV5-1 with TRBJ2-1, with 12 bases matching TRBD1. Germline trimming cut 4 bases from V and 9 bases from J; bases unmatched to any gene: 14. CDR1 is SGHRS, CDR2 YFSETQ, per germline. This CDR3 region has 17 residues. The whole variable domain, filled in from reference TRBV5-1 and TRBJ2-1, reads KAGVTQTPRYLIKTRGQQVTLSCSPISGHRSVSWYQQTPGQGLQFLFEYFSETQRNKGNFPGRFSGRQFSNSRSEMNVSTLELGDSALYLCASSLLNRDRGRAEQFFGPGTRLTVL.

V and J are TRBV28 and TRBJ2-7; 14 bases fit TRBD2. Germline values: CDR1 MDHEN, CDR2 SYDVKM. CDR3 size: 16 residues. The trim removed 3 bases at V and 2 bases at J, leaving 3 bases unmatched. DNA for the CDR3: TGTGCCAGCAGTTTCGGACTAGCGGGGGGAGCCTACGAGCAGTACTTC. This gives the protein CASSFGLAGGAYEQYF.

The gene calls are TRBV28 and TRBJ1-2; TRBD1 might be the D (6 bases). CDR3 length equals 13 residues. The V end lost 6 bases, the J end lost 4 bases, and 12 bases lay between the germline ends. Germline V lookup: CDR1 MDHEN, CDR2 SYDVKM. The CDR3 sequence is CASRLQGPYGYTF. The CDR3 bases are TGTGCCAGCAGACTACAGGGTCCCTATGGCTACACCTTC.

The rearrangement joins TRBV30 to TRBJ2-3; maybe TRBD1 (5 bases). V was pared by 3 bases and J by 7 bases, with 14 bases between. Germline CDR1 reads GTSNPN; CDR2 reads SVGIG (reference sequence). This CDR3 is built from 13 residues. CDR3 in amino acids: CAWRGLRGYTQYF. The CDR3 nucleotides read TGTGCCTGGAGGGGGCTGCGTGGATATACGCAGTATTTT. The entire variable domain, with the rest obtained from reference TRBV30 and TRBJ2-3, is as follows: SQTIHQWPATLVQPVGSPLSLECTVEGTSNPNLYWYRQAAGRGLQLLFYSVGIGQISSEVPQNLSASRPQDRQFILSSKKLLLSDSGFYLCAWRGLRGYTQYFGPGTRLTVL.

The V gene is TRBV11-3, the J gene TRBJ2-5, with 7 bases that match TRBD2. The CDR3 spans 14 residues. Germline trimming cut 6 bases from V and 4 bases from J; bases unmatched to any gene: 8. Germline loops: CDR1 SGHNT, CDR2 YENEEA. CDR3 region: CASSLAGGLETQYF. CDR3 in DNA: TGTGCCAGCAGTCTAGCCGGGGGGTTAGAGACCCAGTACTTC.

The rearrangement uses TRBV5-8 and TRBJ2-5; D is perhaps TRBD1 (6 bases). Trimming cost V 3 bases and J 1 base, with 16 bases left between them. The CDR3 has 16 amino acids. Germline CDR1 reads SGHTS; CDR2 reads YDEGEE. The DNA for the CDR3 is TGTGCCAGCAGCTCCCGCGCGACAGGATCCCAAGAGACCCAGTACTTC. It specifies CASSSRATGSQETQYF.

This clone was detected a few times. CDR3 nucleotide sequence: TGTGCCAGCAGCTTGCAGGGACAGGGAGATCAGCCCCAGCATTTT. Protein sequence: CASSLQGQGDQPQHF. The chain joins TRBV5-8 to TRBJ1-5, with 9 bases lining up with TRBD1. Germline V gene lookup returns CDR1 SGHTS and CDR2 YDEGEE. The CDR3 spans 15 residues. The ends lost 1 base at V and 5 bases at J; junction bases unmatched: 4.